Listed below are T cell receptor beta chains from one sample, sequenced in a study of response to subunit inactivated influenza vaccine. TCRdb reprocessed the RT-PCR reads via MiXCR and lists one record per CDR3 protein. The sample lists roughly 760,000 distinct CDR3 sequences, approximately 22% occurring once. Specimen: PBMCs from blood, collected about 5 days after vaccination. These receptors were obtained from a man between 50 and 59 years old who received an inactivated influenza vaccine. Both conserved end residues are part of each CDR3. A D gene is named only where the DNA matches it firmly. Not every row has a clone size; where given, it reads once, few, many or a size class.

>many|TRBV29-1|TRBJ2-7|TRBD1
CSVGTGTGRREQYF
TGCAGCGTTGGTACGGGGACAGGAAGACGTGAGCAGTACTTC
>.|TRBV20-1|TRBJ2-1|.
CSASESSYNEQFF
TGCAGTGCTAGCGAGAGCTCCTACAATGAGCAGTTCTTC
>few|TRBV11-2|TRBJ2-3|.
CASSRAFTSTDTQYF
TGTGCCAGCAGCCGAGCATTCACTAGCACAGATACGCAGTATTTT
>.|TRBV7-2|TRBJ2-5|.
CASSLDIETQYF
TGTGCCAGCAGCTTAGACATCGAGACCCAGTACTTC
>few|TRBV20-1|TRBJ2-2|.
CSARDPDTGELFF
TGCAGTGCTAGAGATCCAGACACCGGGGAGCTGTTTTTT
>few|TRBV11-2|TRBJ2-2|.
CASSLGQSGELFF
TGTGCCAGCAGCCTCGGACAGTCGGGGGAGCTGTTTTTT
>many|TRBV27|TRBJ2-7|.
CASSLSGDYEQYF
TGTGCCAGCAGTTTATCGGGGGACTACGAGCAGTACTTC
>.|TRBV5-1|TRBJ2-7|TRBD1
CASSPSTGGVEQYF
TGCGCCAGCAGCCCCTCGACAGGGGGGGTCGAGCAGTACTTC
>.|TRBV7-8|TRBJ2-5|TRBD2
CASRMAGGGRVETQYF
TGTGCCAGCAGGATGGCGGGAGGGGGTCGCGTGGAGACCCAGTACTTC
>.|TRBV14|TRBJ1-6|TRBD1
CASSQAQGGNSPLHF
TGTGCCAGCAGCCAAGCCCAGGGGGGAAATTCACCCCTCCACTTT
>few|TRBV20-1|TRBJ1-3|.
CSARDLSGNTIYF
TGCAGTGCTAGGGACCTCTCTGGAAACACCATATATTTT
>few|TRBV7-2|TRBJ1-6|.
CASSLVFGGTYNSPLHF
TGTGCCAGCAGCTTAGTATTCGGGGGCACCTATAATTCACCCCTCCACTTT
>.|TRBV20-1|TRBJ2-7|.
CSASRATGQYEQYF
TGCAGTGCTAGTCGAGCCACAGGGCAGTACGAGCAGTACTTC
>once|TRBV20-1|TRBJ2-1|TRBD2
CSARIGGSGIYNEQFF
TGCAGTGCTAGGATAGGCGGGAGCGGAATCTACAATGAGCAGTTCTTC
>.|TRBV5-1|TRBJ2-3|TRBD2
CASSSNRGGKDTQYF
TGCGCCAGCAGCTCCAACCGGGGGGGAAAAGATACGCAGTATTTT
>many|TRBV7-9|TRBJ1-2|TRBD1
CASSLGQGFGYTF
TGTGCCAGCAGCCTCGGACAGGGTTTCGGCTACACCTTC
>few|TRBV14|TRBJ2-1|TRBD2
CASSQWGGSNEQFF
TGTGCCAGCAGCCAATGGGGGGGTTCCAATGAGCAGTTCTTC
>many|TRBV29-1|TRBJ2-1|TRBD2
CSVEGPSGGNEQFF
TGCAGCGTTGAAGGCCCTAGCGGGGGGAATGAGCAGTTCTTC
>.|TRBV28|TRBJ2-3|.
CASQSGADTQYF
TGTGCCAGCCAGTCAGGGGCAGATACGCAGTATTTT
>few|TRBV20-1|TRBJ1-4|.
CSASPGGEGSEKLFF
TGCAGTGCTAGCCCCGGGGGGGAGGGCAGTGAAAAACTGTTTTTT
>.|TRBV6-2/TRBV6-3|TRBJ2-2|.
CASVENTGVLFF
TGTGCCAGCGTCGAGAACACCGGGGTGCTGTTTTTT
>many|TRBV4-1|TRBJ1-2|TRBD1
CASSQRTGHGYTF
TGCGCCAGCAGCCAACGGACAGGCCATGGCTACACCTTC
>few|TRBV5-1|TRBJ2-7|TRBD1
CASSSDRGNYEQYF
TGCGCCAGCAGCTCGGACAGGGGGAACTACGAGCAGTACTTC
>few|TRBV20-1|TRBJ2-1|.
CSAVGLPYSNEQFF
TGCAGTGCTGTCGGGCTCCCTTATTCCAATGAGCAGTTCTTC
>many|TRBV20-1|TRBJ2-2|TRBD1
CSASPFSWTGSSGELFF
TGCAGTGCTAGTCCTTTTAGTTGGACAGGGAGTTCCGGGGAGCTGTTTTTT
>.|TRBV5-4|TRBJ2-3|TRBD2
CASSMSGGTIDTQYF
TGTGCCAGCAGCATGAGCGGGGGAACGATAGATACGCAGTATTTT
>.|TRBV27|TRBJ2-1|TRBD2
CASSLIGGTSWYNEQFF
TGTGCCAGCAGTTTAATTGGCGGGACTAGCTGGTACAATGAGCAGTTCTTC
>.|TRBV4-3|TRBJ1-1|TRBD1
CASSQDGGTGEVFF
TGCGCCAGCAGCCAAGATGGGGGGACAGGGGAGGTTTTCTTT
>few|TRBV4-2|TRBJ1-2|.
CASRRPGDNYGYTF
TGTGCCAGCCGGAGGCCAGGGGATAACTATGGCTACACCTTC
>few|TRBV6-5|TRBJ2-7|TRBD2
CASSYSGTSGYEQYF
TGTGCCAGCAGTTACTCCGGGACTAGCGGCTACGAGCAGTACTTC
>.|TRBV18|TRBJ2-7|TRBD1
CASSPNPGGYEQYF
TGTGCCAGCTCACCAAACCCAGGGGGCTACGAGCAGTACTTC
>few|TRBV20-1|TRBJ1-5|TRBD1
CSARDLGMGQRYSNQPQHF
TGCAGTGCTAGAGATCTTGGCATGGGACAGAGGTATAGCAATCAGCCCCAGCATTTT
>few|TRBV20-1|TRBJ1-1|.
CSARPGGVTEAFF
TGCAGTGCCCGCCCGGGCGGGGTCACTGAAGCTTTCTTT
>once|TRBV4-3|TRBJ2-6|.
CASSRQTTHGGSGANVLTF
TGCGCCAGCAGCCGCCAAACTACCCATGGGGGCTCTGGGGCCAACGTCCTGACTTTC
>.|TRBV12-3/TRBV12-4|TRBJ2-5|.
CASSFDIAAQYF
TGTGCCAGCAGTTTTGATATTGCGGCCCAGTACTTC
>few|TRBV28|TRBJ1-1|.
CASRQGMNTEAFF
TGTGCCAGCCGGCAGGGCATGAACACTGAAGCTTTCTTT
>.|TRBV28|TRBJ2-7|.
CASSTQTKGFYEQYF
TGTGCCAGCAGTACCCAAACCAAGGGGTTCTACGAGCAGTACTTC
>.|TRBV4-3|TRBJ2-3|.
CASSQVTASSTDTQYF
TGCGCCAGCAGCCAAGTCACAGCCTCTAGCACAGATACGCAGTATTTT
>.|TRBV6-5|TRBJ2-3|.
CASSYRDQATDTQYF
TGTGCCAGCAGTTACCGGGACCAGGCCACAGATACGCAGTATTTT
>many|TRBV24-1|TRBJ2-1|TRBD2
CATSGRTSGDNEQFF
TGTGCCACCAGTGGCAGGACTAGCGGGGACAATGAGCAGTTCTTC
>many|TRBV7-2|TRBJ2-3|.
CASSTLFTDTQYF
TGTGCCAGCAGCACCTTATTCACAGATACGCAGTATTTT
>few|TRBV7-2|TRBJ2-1|TRBD2
CASRKSGLYNEQFF
TGTGCCAGCAGAAAATCGGGACTATACAATGAGCAGTTCTTC